This is a list of T cell receptor beta chains from one sample in a study of long-term antiretroviral therapy in people with HIV. Assay used: immunoSEQ multiplex PCR; TCRdb lists only in-frame clones, some missing. The sample has over 25,000 clones; approximately 80% are singletons. The sequenced sample was unsorted PBMCs, obtained 2.8 years after starting antiretroviral therapy. The receptor source for this set is a young man with HIV. Each CDR3 is given with its conserved first and last residue. Fields, in order: clone size, D gene, V gene, J gene, CDR3 protein, CDR3 DNA. D genes are given only for firm matches. Rows may omit the clone size; those that give it use once, few, many or a size class.

NA	NA	TRBV7-8	TRBJ2-5	CASSIFTRGEETQYF	TGTGCCAGCAGCATATTTACAAGAGGGGAGGAGACCCAGTACTTC
few	NA	TRBV2	TRBJ2-7	CASTHTSYEQYF	TGTGCCAGCACCCACACCTCCTACGAGCAGTACTTC
NA	NA	TRBV19	TRBJ2-1	CASSSGVMNEQFF	TGTGCCAGTAGTTCCGGGGTTATGAATGAGCAGTTCTTC
NA	NA	TRBV7-7	TRBJ2-3	CASSLGSGGTDTQYF	TGTGCTAGCAGCTTAGGGTCGGGAGGCACAGATACGCAGTATTTT
NA	NA	TRBV9	TRBJ2-1	CASSVGAGKSEQFF	TGTGCCAGCAGCGTAGGTGCAGGGAAGAGTGAGCAGTTCTTC
NA	TRBD1	TRBV10-3	TRBJ2-5	CAISEPGQGIQETQYF	TGTGCCATCAGTGAGCCGGGACAGGGGATACAAGAGACCCAGTACTTC
NA	NA	TRBV7-2	TRBJ1-2	CASSSRGYNYGYTF	TGTGCCAGCAGTTCCAGAGGGTATAACTATGGCTACACCTTC
NA	TRBD2	TRBV27	TRBJ2-2	CASSPPSGANTGELFF	TGTGCCAGCAGTCCTCCTAGCGGGGCGAACACCGGGGAGCTGTTTTTT
NA	NA	TRBV5-6	TRBJ1-2	CASSSLSYGYTF	TGTGCCAGCAGCTCACTAAGCTATGGCTACACCTTC
once	NA	TRBV7-9	TRBJ1-4	CASSSDGSFLTNEKLFF	TGTGCCAGCAGCTCAGACGGCTCCTTTTTAACTAATGAAAAACTGTTTTTT
NA	NA	TRBV9	TRBJ2-2	CASSTSPTGELFF	TGTGCCAGCAGCACAAGCCCCACCGGGGAGCTGTTTTTT
NA	TRBD1	TRBV19	TRBJ1-6	CASSPEGQSTYNSPLHF	TGTGCCAGTAGTCCGGAGGGACAGAGCACCTATAATTCACCCCTCCACTTT
NA	TRBD1	TRBV29-1	TRBJ1-3	CSVAGQGGNTIYF	TGCAGCGTTGCGGGACAGGGTGGAAACACCATATATTTT
NA	TRBD1	TRBV7-9	TRBJ2-7	CASRTGDTYEQYF	TGTGCCAGCCGGACAGGAGACACTTACGAGCAGTACTTC
few	NA	TRBV2	TRBJ2-3	CASNRREFGRDTQYF	TGTGCCAGCAATCGTAGGGAGTTTGGGAGAGATACGCAGTATTTT
NA	NA	TRBV14	TRBJ2-3	CASQDFTDTQYF	TGTGCCAGCCAGGACTTCACAGATACGCAGTATTTT
NA	TRBD1	TRBV19	TRBJ1-1	CASSAWTGGLDTEAFF	TGTGCCAGTAGTGCCTGGACAGGGGGCTTGGACACTGAAGCTTTCTTT
NA	NA	TRBV19	TRBJ2-1	CASLDGANEQFF	TGTGCCAGTCTCGATGGGGCCAATGAGCAGTTCTTC
NA	NA	TRBV6-5	TRBJ1-5	CASSYSHDSNQPQHF	TGTGCCAGCAGTTATTCGCACGATAGCAATCAGCCCCAGCATTTT
NA	TRBD1	TRBV7-8	TRBJ1-5	CASSTSGQVRTPQHF	TGTGCCAGCAGCACCTCGGGACAGGTTCGAACGCCCCAGCATTTT
NA	NA	TRBV18	TRBJ1-1	CASRPEYRGRNTEAFF	TGTGCCAGCCGTCCAGAATATAGAGGACGGAACACTGAAGCTTTCTTT
medium-sized	TRBD1	TRBV9	TRBJ2-7	CASSVDTGGGEQYF	TGTGCCAGCAGCGTAGATACAGGGGGCGGCGAGCAGTACTTC
NA	TRBD2	TRBV27	TRBJ2-7	CASSSSGTISYEQYF	TGTGCCAGCAGTTCTTCCGGGACTATCTCCTACGAGCAGTACTTC
NA	NA	TRBV27	TRBJ2-7	CASSPTIGDEQYF	TGTGCCAGCAGTCCTACAATTGGGGACGAGCAGTACTTC
NA	NA	TRBV6-5	TRBJ2-7	CASSYGRASYEQYF	TGTGCCAGCAGTTACGGCAGGGCCTCCTACGAGCAGTACTTC
NA	NA	TRBV5-1	TRBJ1-1	CASSLVGQLKTEAFF	TGCGCCAGCAGCTTGGTTGGACAGTTAAAGACTGAAGCTTTCTTT
NA	NA	TRBV9	TRBJ1-2	CASSVGGVNYGYTF	TGTGCCAGCAGCGTAGGGGGAGTGAACTATGGCTACACCTTC
NA	TRBD1	TRBV4-3	TRBJ2-7	CASSQLTGTSYEQYF	TGCGCCAGCAGCCAACTGACAGGGACCTCCTACGAGCAGTACTTC
NA	TRBD1	TRBV5-1	TRBJ1-1	CASSLEGTGGTEAFF	TGCGCCAGCAGCTTGGAGGGGACAGGGGGCACTGAAGCTTTCTTT
NA	TRBD2	TRBV5-4	TRBJ2-1	CASSSGTSGGAFLYNEQFF	TGTGCCAGCAGCTCCGGGACTAGCGGGGGGGCCTTTCTTTACAATGAGCAGTTCTTC
NA	NA	TRBV9	TRBJ1-5	CASSVEGSVDQPQHF	TGTGCCAGCAGCGTAGAGGGGTCGGTCGATCAGCCCCAGCATTTT
few	NA	TRBV19	TRBJ2-7	CASSIDFQSFIYEQYF	TGTGCCAGTAGTATAGATTTTCAGTCATTCATCTACGAGCAGTACTTC
NA	NA	TRBV5-1	TRBJ1-6	CASSPPVPNSPLHF	TGCGCCAGCAGCCCCCCGGTACCGAATTCACCCCTCCACTTT
NA	NA	TRBV12-5	TRBJ1-2	CASGYPGTARGGYTF	TGTGCTAGTGGATACCCGGGGACGGCGAGGGGTGGCTACACCTTC
once	TRBD2	TRBV5-1	TRBJ2-1	CASSPEAGGPEGEQFF	TGCGCCAGCAGCCCGGAAGCGGGAGGGCCTGAGGGTGAGCAGTTCTTC
NA	NA	TRBV7-9	TRBJ1-4	CASSLAQGTLEKLFF	TGTGCCAGCAGCTTAGCGCAGGGTACTTTGGAAAAACTGTTTTTT
NA	NA	TRBV6-5	TRBJ1-2	CASSYGDKYGYTF	TGTGCCAGCAGTTACGGTGACAAGTATGGCTACACCTTC
NA	NA	TRBV7-6	TRBJ1-4	CASSLDIQDIRLFF	TGTGCCAGCAGCTTAGACATTCAGGACATAAGGTTGTTTTTT
NA	TRBD1	TRBV10-3	TRBJ1-6	CAIRPDRVASPLHF	TGTGCCATCAGGCCGGACAGGGTAGCTTCACCCCTCCACTTT
NA	NA	TRBV13	TRBJ1-1	CASSLDPRGNTEAFF	TGTGCCAGCAGCTTAGACCCGCGGGGGAACACTGAAGCTTTCTTT
NA	NA	TRBV7-2	TRBJ2-5	CASSRGAAQETQYF	TGTGCCAGCAGCCGGGGCGCAGCTCAAGAGACCCAGTACTTC
NA	TRBD1	TRBV6-5	TRBJ1-1	CASSRTGLNTEAFF	TGTGCCAGCAGTCGGACAGGGCTGAACACTGAAGCTTTCTTT
NA	NA	TRBV7-8	TRBJ2-7	CASSIKLSSYEQYF	TGTGCCAGCAGCATAAAACTGAGCTCCTACGAGCAGTACTTC
NA	NA	TRBV4-3	TRBJ1-2	CASSQLGASGGYTF	TGCGCCAGCAGCCAATTGGGGGCCTCCGGAGGCTACACCTTC
NA	NA	TRBV5-1	TRBJ2-3	CASSLAWRDTQYF	TGCGCCAGCAGCTTGGCCTGGAGAGATACGCAGTATTTT
NA	NA	TRBV6-5	TRBJ1-4	CASSYSGESEKLFF	TGTGCCAGCAGTTACTCAGGGGAGTCTGAAAAACTGTTTTTT
few	NA	TRBV5-1	TRBJ1-2	CASSFRTNYGYTF	TGCGCCAGCAGCTTCCGTACTAACTATGGCTACACCTTC
NA	NA	TRBV11-2	TRBJ1-2	CASSRKGGEDYGYTF	TGTGCCAGCAGCCGGAAAGGGGGTGAGGACTATGGCTACACCTTC
NA	NA	TRBV5-1	TRBJ2-6	CASSLVSGANVLTF	TGCGCCAGCAGCTTGGTTTCTGGGGCCAACGTCCTGACTTTC
NA	NA	TRBV6-5	TRBJ1-5	CASKNEPNQPQHF	TGTGCCAGCAAGAATGAGCCAAATCAGCCCCAGCATTTT
NA	TRBD1	TRBV30	TRBJ1-6	CAWSIGTGVRSPLHF	TGTGCCTGGAGTATCGGGACAGGGGTACGTTCACCCCTCCACTTT
NA	TRBD2	TRBV19	TRBJ2-1	CASSPGLDLNEQFF	TGTGCCAGTAGTCCGGGACTAGATCTCAATGAGCAGTTCTTC